These 8 T cell receptor beta chains came from one sample sequenced in a study of blood T cells in healthy people across ages. Sample-barcoded 5' priming and a J-beta primer mix drove a second PCR of roughly 6 to 12 cycles. TCRdb independently ran MiXCR on the 5' RACE reads; one entry per CDR3 protein. The sample holds about 1.4 million distinct CDR3 sequences; approximately 59% are singletons and the top ten take 5.5% to 8%. The sample comprised blood. Every receptor here comes from a man aged 18 to 35 in good health.

Remarks on this clonotype: The junction departs from the called germline gene at one end, perhaps through a read error. The rearrangement links TRBV19 to TRBJ2-1, with D uncertain. CDR3 length: 14 residues. Germline V gene sequence: CDR1 LNHDA, CDR2 SQIVND (reference sequence). The CDR3 region is CASSIGQAYSEQFF. The DNA of the CDR3 is TGTGCCAGTAGTATTGGGCAGGCCTACAGTGAGCAGTTCTTC.

The CDR3 sequence is CATRRGAAYEQYF. As DNA, the CDR3 is TGTGCCACTAGGAGGGGGGCGGCCTACGAGCAGTACTTC. J is TRBJ2-5 and V is TRBV6-5; D may be TRBD1 or TRBD2 (6 bases each). Judging by the DNA end, TRBJ2-7 fits better; the J call may be wrong. The germline gives CDR1 MNHEY, CDR2 SVGAGI. This CDR3 spans 13 amino acids.

The chain recombines TRBV6-2 or TRBV6-3 with TRBJ1-2; D call uncertain. The CDR3 is 15 residues long. V lost 0 bases, J lost 5 bases, and 13 bases lay in between. Germline V gene data show CDR1 as MNHEY and CDR2 as SVGEGT. The CDR3, as DNA: TGTGCCAGCAGTTACTCGACCGGGCAGGTTTATGGCTACACCTTC. This gives the protein CASSYSTGQVYGYTF.

This clonotype has more than one count but fewer than ten. The chain joins TRBV29-1 to TRBJ2-7, with D perhaps matching TRBD1 or TRBD2 (5 bases each). Looked up from germline, CDR1 is SQVTM and CDR2 is ANQGSEA. V lost 4 bases, J lost 7 bases, and 11 bases lay in between. The CDR3 runs to 11 residues. The CDR3 DNA sequence: TGCAGCGTTGGGGACCTGGCGGAGCAGTACTTC. As protein: CSVGDLAEQYF.

Here the CDR3 reads CASSQDIFYNEQFF. CDR3 nucleotides: TGCGCCAGCAGCCAAGACATCTTCTACAATGAGCAGTTCTTC. The rearrangement uses TRBV4-1 and TRBJ2-1; D not resolved. The CDR3 extends over 14 amino acids. V was shortened by 0 bases and J by 3 bases, with 6 bases between the two germline ends. Germline loops: CDR1 MGHRA, CDR2 YSYEKL.

This clonotype was seen a handful of times. This sequence joins TRBV2 and TRBJ1-2; possibly TRBD1 for D (6 bases). Germline V gives CDR1 SNHLY, CDR2 FYNNEI. The length of the CDR3 is 16 residues. V was clipped by 2 bases and J by 4 bases, with 17 bases between them. Written as DNA, the CDR3 is TGTGCCAGCAGTGAAACCAGGACAGCGCAGTTCTATGGCTACACCTTC. Translated, it gives CASSETRTAQFYGYTF.

This clonotype was detected a few times. J is TRBJ1-2 and V is TRBV20-1; tentatively, D is TRBD1 (5 bases). Trimming stripped 0 bases from V and 8 bases from J, with 19 bases between. Germline V lookup: CDR1 DFQATT, CDR2 SNEGSKA (reference sequence). The CDR3 runs 15 residues. In nucleotides, the CDR3 is TGCAGTGCTAGAGATCCGGCAGGCAGGGTGTCGGGCTACACCTTC. Protein product: CSARDPAGRVSGYTF.

The chain joins TRBV4-2 to TRBJ2-5; 8 bases agree with TRBD1. Matching the DNA end better, TRBJ2-7 makes the J call doubtful. CDR3 length: 14 amino acids. The V gene's germline CDR1 is LGHNA and CDR2 YNFKEQ. CDR3: CASSHRDRTYEQYF. The CDR3, as DNA: TGTGCCAGCAGCCACCGGGACAGGACCTACGAGCAGTACTTC.